A selection of T cell receptor beta chains follows, all from one sample in a study of blood T cell repertoires in COVID-19. Profiling relied on immunoSEQ multiplex PCR, and the TCRdb table lists in-frame clones only, not all of them. The repertoire has more than 50,000 clones, about three quarters of them found once; the top ten carry approximately 55%. The sequencing sample was made of peripheral blood. The source of these receptors is an elderly woman with acute or convalescent COVID-19. Both conserved end residues are part of each CDR3.

v_call	j_call	cdr3_aa
TRBV7-6	TRBJ2-1	CASSATRDRVPNEQFF
TRBV6-1	TRBJ2-5	CASSDLLAGTQETQYF
TRBV14	TRBJ2-1	CASSHRGSNEQFF
TRBV15	TRBJ2-1	CATSRVAGDPYNEQFF
TRBV6-7	TRBJ2-7	CASSRPGQPYEQYF
TRBV12-3/TRBV12-4	TRBJ1-1	CASVGRANTEAFF
TRBV7-2	TRBJ2-3	CASSPQGGRPDTQYF
TRBV27	TRBJ2-2	CASSLFGQGANTGELFF
TRBV7-6	TRBJ2-5	CASSLSGPKETQYF
TRBV12-5	TRBJ1-1	CASGIGGARTEAFF
TRBV4-3	TRBJ1-4	CASSHLTGTDFEKLFF
TRBV19	TRBJ2-7	CASSQTGGSYEQYF
TRBV27	TRBJ2-7	CASSPLGRLAGGPTYEQYF
TRBV4-2	TRBJ2-5	CASSQALAGVLQETQYF
TRBV6-5	TRBJ2-7	CASRDSALSSEQYF
TRBV4-3	TRBJ2-7	CASSQGARGGAYEQYF
TRBV27	TRBJ2-7	CASSWTGGEQYF
TRBV29-1	TRBJ2-5	CSVVPGAQETQYF
TRBV9	TRBJ1-2	CASNRSPGGDYGYTF
TRBV18	TRBJ2-7	CASSLTGTGGYEQYF
TRBV5-4	TRBJ2-7	CASSSTSGGGFEQYF
TRBV19	TRBJ2-3	CASSILAGGPRDTQYF
TRBV11-2	TRBJ2-1	CASSGGVANEQFF
TRBV28	TRBJ2-1	CASSFGTLREQFF
TRBV4-1	TRBJ2-7	CASSQGSGLAGNSYEQYF
TRBV12-3/TRBV12-4	TRBJ1-2	CASSLRDREYYTF
TRBV19	TRBJ1-1	CASSSGVRRNTEAFF
TRBV3-1/TRBV3-2	TRBJ2-3	CASKGADTQYF
TRBV5-5	TRBJ2-7	CASSPRTGNSYEQYF
TRBV7-2	TRBJ2-2	CASSLVAGGELFF
TRBV15	TRBJ1-1	CATSRAYSTGPEAFF
TRBV7-9	TRBJ1-2	CASSHRDRDHGYTF
TRBV24-1	TRBJ2-2	CATRKGVGELFF
TRBV2	TRBJ2-7	CASTRDRDYEQYF
TRBV11-2	TRBJ2-1	CASSPDIYNEQFF
TRBV18	TRBJ2-2	CASSPPGRGATGELFF
TRBV7-9	TRBJ2-7	CAGRQGGSYEQYF
TRBV6-2/TRBV6-3	TRBJ2-3	CASSYVLAGAAGDTQYF
TRBV4-3	TRBJ2-7	CASSQDRTGAYEQYF
TRBV20-1	TRBJ1-2	CRVGGNYGYTF
TRBV5-6	TRBJ2-1	CASSLYRGDEQFF
TRBV13	TRBJ2-3	CASSPTGTGGAVPQYF
TRBV4-2	TRBJ2-3	CASSQGTSGSTDTQYF
TRBV28	TRBJ2-3	CASSFTGGNTQYF
TRBV6-5	TRBJ1-1	CASRAQGQGATEAFF
TRBV9	TRBJ2-5	CASSVAGQGVETQYF
TRBV6-5	TRBJ1-1	CASSLDGHKAFF
TRBV30	TRBJ1-6	CAWSTNNSPLHF
TRBV6-6	TRBJ2-3	CASSLLEGNTDTQYF
TRBV3-1/TRBV3-2	TRBJ2-3	CASSQQPPRADTQYF
TRBV5-1	TRBJ2-3	CASSSGQGALDTQYF
TRBV27	TRBJ2-3	CASSFWGPSQLDTQYF